The T cell receptor beta chain described here comes from a study of blood T cell repertoires in COVID-19. Study overall: The United States, Italy and Spain provided the acute and convalescent COVID-19 samples. Sources were T cells, B-cell-depleted T cells, or PBMCs; the material itself was cDNA or gDNA.

The CDR3 contains 13 residues. Trimming pared 5 bases from V and 2 bases from J, leaving 10 bases between. Germline values: CDR1 MDHEN, CDR2 SYDVKM. Profiled with immunoSEQ multiplex PCR; TCRdb holds only in-frame clones, not every one. The sample includes 110,000 to 150,000 clones, 80% to 85% seen only once; the top ten take less than 9.5%. The specimen was peripheral blood. This chain joins TRBV28 and TRBJ2-7; TRBD1 is a possible D gene (5 bases). The receptor was isolated from a human donor in a cohort sampled during active COVID-19. In nucleotides, the CDR3 is TGTGCCAGCAGTAGACAGTCCCCCTACGAGCAGTACTTC. Protein: CASSRQSPYEQYF.